This TCR beta chain was captured by sequencing in a study of cytomegalovirus exposure and HLA in healthy donors. Overall study findings and caveats: The study assumed roughly uniform donor sequencing depth for presence/absence analyses. There were 150 to 200 TCR beta chains listed as cytomegalovirus-associated.

Germline V gives CDR1 LGHNA, CDR2 YNFKEQ. This CDR3 is 12 amino acids long. With 6 bases removed from V and 1 base from J, the gap between germline ends came to 7 bases. 13 Jbeta primers and 60 Vbeta primers were used for the PCR. TCRdb keeps only in-frame clones here, not all; method: immunoSEQ multiplex PCR. The table has about 140,000 clones, about three quarters seen once. Details on this clone: No antigen is known for it.

The chain employs TRBV4-2 and TRBJ2-7; weak D call: TRBD1 (5 bases). The receptor was derived from a man aged 35 to 55 in good health and CMV-seronegative. Sequenced input: PBMCs. As DNA, the CDR3 is TGTGCCAGCAGTGACAGATCCTACGAGCAGTACTTC. The encoded protein is CASSDRSYEQYF.